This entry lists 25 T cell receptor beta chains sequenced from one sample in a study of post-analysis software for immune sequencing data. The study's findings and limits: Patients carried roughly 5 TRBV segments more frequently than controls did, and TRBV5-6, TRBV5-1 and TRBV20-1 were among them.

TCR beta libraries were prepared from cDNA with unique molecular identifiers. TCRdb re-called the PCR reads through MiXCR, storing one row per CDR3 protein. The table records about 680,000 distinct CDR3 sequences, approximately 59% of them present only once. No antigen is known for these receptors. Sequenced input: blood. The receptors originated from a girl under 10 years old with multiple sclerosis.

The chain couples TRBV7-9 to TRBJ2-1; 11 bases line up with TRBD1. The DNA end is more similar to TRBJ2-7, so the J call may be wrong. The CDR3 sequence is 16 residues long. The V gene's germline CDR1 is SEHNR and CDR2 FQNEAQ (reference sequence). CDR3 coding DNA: TGTGCCAGCAGCCGGACAGGGGGCCCGGGCTACAATGAGCAGTACTTC. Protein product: CASSRTGGPGYNEQYF.

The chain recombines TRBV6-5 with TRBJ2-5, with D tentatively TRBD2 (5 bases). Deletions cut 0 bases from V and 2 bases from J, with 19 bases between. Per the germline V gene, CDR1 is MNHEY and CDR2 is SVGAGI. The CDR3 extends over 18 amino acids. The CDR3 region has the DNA TGTGCCAGCAGTTACTCGATCGGACCAGGAGGAGCGCAAGAGACCCAGTACTTC. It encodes CASSYSIGPGGAQETQYF.

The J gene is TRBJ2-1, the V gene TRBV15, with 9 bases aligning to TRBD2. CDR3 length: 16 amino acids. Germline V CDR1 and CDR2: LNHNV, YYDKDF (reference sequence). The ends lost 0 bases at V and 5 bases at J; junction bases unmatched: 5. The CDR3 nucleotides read TGTGCCACCAGCAGAGACCGACTAGCGGTGCACAATGAGCAGTTCTTC. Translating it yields CATSRDRLAVHNEQFF. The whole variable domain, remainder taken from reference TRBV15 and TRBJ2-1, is DAMVIQNPRYQVTQFGKPVTLSCSQTLNHNVMYWYQQKSSQAPKLLFHYYDKDFNNEADTPDNFQSRRPNTSFCFLDIRSPGLGDTAMYLCATSRDRLAVHNEQFFGPGTRLTVL.

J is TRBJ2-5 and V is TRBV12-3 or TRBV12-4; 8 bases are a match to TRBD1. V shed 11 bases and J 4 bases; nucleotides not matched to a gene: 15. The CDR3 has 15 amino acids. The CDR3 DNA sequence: TGTGCCGGCACCACCTCCCGACAGGGGAGAGAGACCCAGTACTTC. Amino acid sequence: CAGTTSRQGRETQYF.

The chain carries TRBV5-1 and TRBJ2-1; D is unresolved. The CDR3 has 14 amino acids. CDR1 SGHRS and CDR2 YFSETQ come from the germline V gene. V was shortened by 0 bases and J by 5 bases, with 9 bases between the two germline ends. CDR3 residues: CASSLGWENNEQFF. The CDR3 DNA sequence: TGCGCCAGCAGCTTGGGGTGGGAAAACAATGAGCAGTTCTTC.

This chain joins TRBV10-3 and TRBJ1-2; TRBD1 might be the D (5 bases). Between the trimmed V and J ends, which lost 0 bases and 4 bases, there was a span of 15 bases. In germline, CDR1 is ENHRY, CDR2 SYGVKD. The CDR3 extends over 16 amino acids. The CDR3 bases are TGTGCCATCAGTGAGTCCGGCGACAGTACTTCCTATGGCTACACCTTC. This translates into CAISESGDSTSYGYTF.

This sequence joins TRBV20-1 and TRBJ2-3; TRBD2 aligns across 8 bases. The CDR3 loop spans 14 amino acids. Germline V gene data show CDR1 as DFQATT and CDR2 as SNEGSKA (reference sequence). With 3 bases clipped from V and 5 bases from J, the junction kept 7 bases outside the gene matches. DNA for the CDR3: TGCAGTGCTAGTCCCGGGGGGGAGGGAGATACGCAGTATTTT. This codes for CSASPGGEGDTQYF.

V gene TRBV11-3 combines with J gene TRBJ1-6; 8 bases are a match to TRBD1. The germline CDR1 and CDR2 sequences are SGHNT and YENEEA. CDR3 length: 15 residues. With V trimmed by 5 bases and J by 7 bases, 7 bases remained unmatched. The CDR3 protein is CASSTRTGLNSPLHF. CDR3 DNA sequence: TGTGCCAGCAGCACGCGGACAGGGCTCAATTCACCCCTCCACTTT.

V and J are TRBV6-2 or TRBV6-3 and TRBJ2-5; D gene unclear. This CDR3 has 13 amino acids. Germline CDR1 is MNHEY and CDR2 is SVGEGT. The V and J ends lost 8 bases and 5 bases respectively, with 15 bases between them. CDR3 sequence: CASVVSTAETQYF. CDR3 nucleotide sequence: TGTGCCAGCGTCGTTTCCACCGCGGAGACCCAGTACTTC.

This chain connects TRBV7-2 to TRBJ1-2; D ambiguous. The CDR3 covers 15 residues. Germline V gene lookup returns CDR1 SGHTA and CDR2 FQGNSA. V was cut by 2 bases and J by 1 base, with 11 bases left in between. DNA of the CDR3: TGTGCCAGCAGCTTATCGGGCGGAAATAACTATGGCTACACCTTC. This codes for CASSLSGGNNYGYTF.

CDR3: CASSLQGSERPQHF. The DNA for the CDR3 is TGTGCCAGCAGCTTACAGGGGTCAGAAAGGCCCCAGCATTTT. The gene calls are TRBV5-6 and TRBJ1-5; TRBD1 agrees at 7 bases. The trim removed 2 bases at V and 9 bases at J, leaving 8 bases unmatched. CDR1 is SGHDT and CDR2 is YYEEEE in the germline V gene. The CDR3 extends over 14 amino acids.

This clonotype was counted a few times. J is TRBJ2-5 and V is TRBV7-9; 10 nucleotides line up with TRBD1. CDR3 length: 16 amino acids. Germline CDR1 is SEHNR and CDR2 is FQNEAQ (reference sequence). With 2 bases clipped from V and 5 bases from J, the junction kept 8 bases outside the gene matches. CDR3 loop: CASSLRPTGGLETQYF. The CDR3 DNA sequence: TGTGCCAGCAGCTTAAGGCCGACAGGGGGCTTGGAGACCCAGTACTTC.

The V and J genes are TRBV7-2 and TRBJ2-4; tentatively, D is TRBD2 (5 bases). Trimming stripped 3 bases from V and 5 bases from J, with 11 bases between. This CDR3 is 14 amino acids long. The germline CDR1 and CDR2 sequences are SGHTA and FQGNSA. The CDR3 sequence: CASSFRGSQNIQYF. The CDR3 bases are TGTGCCAGCAGCTTTAGAGGGAGCCAAAACATTCAGTACTTC.

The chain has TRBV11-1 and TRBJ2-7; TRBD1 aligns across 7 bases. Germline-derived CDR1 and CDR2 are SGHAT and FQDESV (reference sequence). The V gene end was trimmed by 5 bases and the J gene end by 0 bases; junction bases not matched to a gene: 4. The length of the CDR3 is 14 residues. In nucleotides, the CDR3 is TGTGCCAGCAGCCTTCAGGGGGACTCCTACGAGCAGTACTTC. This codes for CASSLQGDSYEQYF.

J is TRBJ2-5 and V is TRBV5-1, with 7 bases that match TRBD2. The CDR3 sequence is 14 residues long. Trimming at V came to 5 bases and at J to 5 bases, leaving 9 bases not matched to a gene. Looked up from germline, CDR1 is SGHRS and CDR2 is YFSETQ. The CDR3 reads CASRARGGAETQYF. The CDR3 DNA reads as TGCGCCAGCAGAGCCCGGGGAGGGGCGGAGACCCAGTACTTC.

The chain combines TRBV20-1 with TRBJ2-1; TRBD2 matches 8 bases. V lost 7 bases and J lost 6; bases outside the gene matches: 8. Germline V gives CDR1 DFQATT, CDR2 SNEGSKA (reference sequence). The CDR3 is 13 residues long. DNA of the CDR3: TGCAGTGTCCCGGGGGGGCAGGGCAATGAGCAGTTCTTC. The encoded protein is CSVPGGQGNEQFF.

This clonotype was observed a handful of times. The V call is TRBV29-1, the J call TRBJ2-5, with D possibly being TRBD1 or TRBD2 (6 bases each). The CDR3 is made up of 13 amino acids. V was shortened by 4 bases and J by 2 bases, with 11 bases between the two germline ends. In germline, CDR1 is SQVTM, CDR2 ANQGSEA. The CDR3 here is CSVGGGRQETQYF. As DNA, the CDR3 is TGCAGCGTTGGTGGGGGGCGGCAAGAGACCCAGTACTTC.

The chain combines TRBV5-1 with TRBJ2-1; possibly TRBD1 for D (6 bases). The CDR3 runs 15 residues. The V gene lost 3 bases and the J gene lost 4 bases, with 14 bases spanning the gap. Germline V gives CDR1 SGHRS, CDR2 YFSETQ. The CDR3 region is CASSSRAGAYNEQFF. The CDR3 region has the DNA TGCGCCAGCAGCTCCCGGGCAGGGGCATACAATGAGCAGTTCTTC.

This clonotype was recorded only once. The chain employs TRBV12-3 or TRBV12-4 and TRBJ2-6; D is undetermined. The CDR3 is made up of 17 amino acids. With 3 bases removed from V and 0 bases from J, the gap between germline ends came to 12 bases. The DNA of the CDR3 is TGTGCCAGCAGTTTTTCCGTCGGCAGCTCTGGGGCCAACGTCCTGACTTTC. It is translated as CASSFSVGSSGANVLTF.

The CDR3 DNA reads as TGCAGCGTTCGCGACAGGGCCGCAGACATTCAGTACTTC. Translation gives CSVRDRAADIQYF. This chain joins TRBV29-1 and TRBJ2-4; 7 bases are a match to TRBD1. Germline V CDR1 and CDR2: SQVTM, ANQGSEA. The CDR3 is 13 amino acids. V lost 5 bases and J lost 8; bases outside the gene matches: 9.

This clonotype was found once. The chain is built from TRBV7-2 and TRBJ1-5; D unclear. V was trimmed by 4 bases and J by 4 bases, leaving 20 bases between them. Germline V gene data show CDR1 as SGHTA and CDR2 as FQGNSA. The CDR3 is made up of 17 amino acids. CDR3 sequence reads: CASSSLGGVGFNQPQHF. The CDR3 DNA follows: TGTGCCAGCAGCTCTCTCGGTGGGGTCGGGTTTAATCAGCCCCAGCATTTT.

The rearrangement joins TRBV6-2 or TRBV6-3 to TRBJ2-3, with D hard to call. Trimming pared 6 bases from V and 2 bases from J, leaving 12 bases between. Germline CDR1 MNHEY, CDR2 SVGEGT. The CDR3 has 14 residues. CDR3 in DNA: TGTGCCAGCAGCCCCAATCCACACACAGATACGCAGTATTTT. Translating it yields CASSPNPHTDTQYF.

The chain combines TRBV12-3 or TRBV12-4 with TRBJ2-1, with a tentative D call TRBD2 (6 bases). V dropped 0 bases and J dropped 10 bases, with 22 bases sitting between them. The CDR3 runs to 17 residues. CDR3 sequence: CASSLAPGGAPTMEQFF. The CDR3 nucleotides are TGTGCCAGCAGTTTAGCGCCCGGGGGAGCGCCGACGATGGAGCAGTTCTTC.

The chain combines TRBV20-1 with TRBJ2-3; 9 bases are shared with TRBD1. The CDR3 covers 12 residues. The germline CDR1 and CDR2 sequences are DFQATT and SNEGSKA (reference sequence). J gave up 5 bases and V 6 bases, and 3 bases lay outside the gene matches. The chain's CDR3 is CSARTGVDTQYF. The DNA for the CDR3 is TGCAGTGCCCGGACAGGGGTAGATACGCAGTATTTT.

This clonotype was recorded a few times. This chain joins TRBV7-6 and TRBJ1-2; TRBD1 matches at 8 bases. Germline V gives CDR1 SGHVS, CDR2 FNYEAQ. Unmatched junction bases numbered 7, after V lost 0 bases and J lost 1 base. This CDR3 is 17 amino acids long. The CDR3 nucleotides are TGTGCCAGCAGCTTAGCGGTCAGGGGGCCAATTAACTATGGCTACACCTTC. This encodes CASSLAVRGPINYGYTF.